The 19 T cell receptor beta chains below come from one sample, sequenced in a study of T cells in Graves' hyperthyroidism and ophthalmopathy. TCR beta CDR3 regions were amplified from RNA transcripts. Primed by the HTBI set, a first-round RT-PCR was run on the TCR CDR3. TCRdb itself ran the multiplex PCR reads through MiXCR, one entry per CDR3 protein. The data show fewer than 600,000 distinct CDR3 sequences, 14% seen once. Material: blood. Every receptor here comes from a woman aged 40 to 50 with Graves' hyperthyroidism.

This clonotype was detected many times. The V and J genes are TRBV29-1 and TRBJ2-7; perhaps TRBD2 as D (5 bases). V was trimmed by 7 bases and J by 4 bases, leaving 20 bases between them. The germline CDR1 and CDR2 sequences are SQVTM and ANQGSEA. The CDR3 spans 14 residues. The chain's CDR3 is CSAGRDRVPYEQYF. CDR3 DNA sequence: TGCAGCGCGGGCCGGGATCGGGTCCCTTACGAGCAGTACTTC.

In its sample, this clonotype was seen many times. The genes are TRBV27 and TRBJ2-2, with 8 nucleotides matching TRBD2. The junction had 16 bases not matched to a gene; V was cut back by 6 bases and J by 7 bases. The CDR3 spans 17 residues. Germline V gives CDR1 MNHEY, CDR2 SMNVEV (reference sequence). The CDR3 loop is CASRGGLAGREGGELFF. CDR3 coding DNA: TGTGCCAGCAGAGGGGGGCTAGCGGGTCGAGAGGGCGGGGAGCTGTTTTTT.

Ten or more counts support this clonotype. The chain uses TRBV12-3 or TRBV12-4 and TRBJ1-2; D remains ambiguous. The CDR3 consists of 12 residues. V was cut by 5 bases and J by 4 bases, with 8 bases left in between. CDR3 bases: TGTGCCAGCAGTATCGACTTCTATGGCTACACCTTC. Encoded protein: CASSIDFYGYTF.

This clonotype turned up a few times. The CDR3 loop reads CASTRDTNYGYTF. Here the CDR3 DNA reads TGTGCCAGCACCCGGGATACTAACTATGGCTACACCTTC. The rearrangement links TRBV28 to TRBJ1-2, with unresolved D. V lost 7 bases and J lost 0, with 9 bases in between. CDR1 and CDR2 (germline): MDHEN, SYDVKM. This CDR3 has 13 residues.

There are many counts of this clonotype. The gene calls are TRBV11-2 and TRBJ2-3, with a possible D match to TRBD2 (6 bases). CDR1 is SGHAT and CDR2 is FQNNGV in the germline V gene. The CDR3 has 14 amino acids. Trimming removed 0 bases at V and 3 bases at J, with 7 bases between. Here the CDR3 reads CASSLDGRTDTQYF. In DNA form, the CDR3 reads TGTGCCAGCAGCTTAGATGGGAGGACAGATACGCAGTATTTT.

The sample holds many counts of this clonotype. The chain uses TRBV5-1 and TRBJ1-1; D gene ambiguous. V was shortened by 0 bases and J by 12 bases, with 15 bases between the two germline ends. The CDR3 is 13 residues long. Germline CDR1 reads SGHRS; CDR2 reads YFSETQ. This CDR3 reads CASSLAPEMRTFF. As DNA, the CDR3 is TGCGCCAGCAGCTTGGCCCCAGAAATGAGAACTTTCTTT.

This clonotype came up many times. The V and J genes are TRBV12-3 or TRBV12-4 and TRBJ1-5, with 7 bases that match TRBD1. This CDR3 contains 13 residues. V was clipped by 3 bases and J by 5 bases; unmatched bases: 1. DNA for the CDR3: TGTGCCAGCAGTTTCAGGGGGGATCAGCCCCAGCATTTT. This codes for CASSFRGDQPQHF.

This clonotype was seen ten or more times. V is TRBV20-1 and J is TRBJ2-5, with D maybe TRBD1 (6 bases). The CDR3 spans 17 residues. From germline, CDR1 is DFQATT and CDR2 SNEGSKA (reference sequence). Between the trimmed V and J ends, which lost 0 bases and 1 base, there was a span of 18 bases. CDR3 region: CSARDIKGEWGQETQYF. CDR3 nucleotide sequence: TGCAGTGCTAGAGATATCAAGGGGGAATGGGGCCAAGAGACCCAGTACTTC.

The chain links TRBV4-1 to TRBJ2-1, with TRBD1 identical over 8 bases. The CDR3 extends over 15 amino acids. The V and J ends lost 2 bases and 5 bases, in that order; junction bases with no gene match: 5. Germline values: CDR1 MGHRA, CDR2 YSYEKL. The DNA of the CDR3 is TGCGCCAGCAGCCAACCGGACAGGGTCCACAATGAGCAGTTCTTC. Its translation: CASSQPDRVHNEQFF.

The chain recombines TRBV12-3 or TRBV12-4 with TRBJ2-3, with 10 bases matching TRBD2. This CDR3 region has 19 residues. V lost 5 bases to trimming and J lost 4 bases; unmatched junction nucleotides: 18. CDR3 DNA sequence: TGTGCCAGCAGTCCTAAATACTATCCTTCTAGCGGGAGTGCAGATACGCAGTATTTT. Residues: CASSPKYYPSSGSADTQYF.

This clonotype was picked up many times. The rearrangement links TRBV6-1 to TRBJ1-6; TRBD1 aligns across 7 bases. CDR1 and CDR2 from the germline V gene are MNHNS and SASEGT. The CDR3 is made up of 15 amino acids. V lost 7 bases and J lost 7; bases outside the gene matches: 10. This CDR3 reads CASIERDSINSPLHF. The CDR3 bases are TGTGCCAGCATCGAGAGGGACAGCATCAATTCACCCCTCCACTTT.

This clonotype was counted only a few times. The chain carries TRBV20-1 and TRBJ2-3, with TRBD2 identical over 9 bases. Per the germline V gene, CDR1 is DFQATT and CDR2 is SNEGSKA (reference sequence). Trimming at V came to 4 bases and at J to 2 bases, leaving 13 bases not matched to a gene. The CDR3 has 17 residues. CDR3 sequence: CSAKGLAGPRLTDTQYF. CDR3 coding DNA: TGCAGTGCTAAGGGGCTAGCGGGACCCCGCCTCACAGATACGCAGTATTTT.

For this clonotype: A much more abundant neighbour one base away suggests this may be a read error. The chain recombines TRBV6-5 with TRBJ2-3; 12 bases agree with TRBD2. Germline loops: CDR1 MNHEY, CDR2 SVGAGI. The CDR3 runs to 19 residues. The CDR3 DNA is TGTGCCAGCAGTTACTCGCAGCTAGCGGGAGGGTCTAGCACAGATACGCCGTATTTT. Translation gives CASSYSQLAGGSSTDTPYF.

This clonotype is a singleton in its sample. This chain joins TRBV6-5 and TRBJ2-7; 14 bases are a match to TRBD2. The CDR3 length is 16 residues. Losses at the gene ends were 2 bases for V and 4 bases for J; bases not matched to a gene: 4. The germline gives CDR1 MNHEY, CDR2 SVGAGI. Here the CDR3 reads CASSYGTSGSLYEQYF. The CDR3 coding sequence is TGTGCCAGCAGTTACGGGACTAGCGGGAGTTTGTACGAGCAGTACTTC.

The rearrangement uses TRBV7-8 and TRBJ2-3; D gene uncertain. Germline V lookup: CDR1 SGHVS, CDR2 FQNEAQ. The V gene lost 3 bases and the J gene lost 4 bases, with 5 bases spanning the gap. This CDR3 is built from 12 residues. CDR3 DNA sequence: TGTGCCAGCAGCTTGATTCCAGATACGCAGTATTTT. Its protein product is CASSLIPDTQYF.

This clonotype was found many times. V gene TRBV5-1 combines with J gene TRBJ1-1; D possibly corresponds to TRBD1 (5 bases). The CDR3 contains 16 residues. Germline CDR1 SGHRS, CDR2 YFSETQ. Trimming removed 5 bases at V and 4 bases at J, with 21 bases between. CDR3 in DNA: TGCGCCAGCAGAACCATCTCGGGGGGGGTGGGCACTGAAGCTTTCTTT. Translating gives CASRTISGGVGTEAFF.

The chain recombines TRBV19 with TRBJ2-1; D not resolved. Germline V CDR1 and CDR2: LNHDA, SQIVND (reference sequence). The V and J ends lost 5 bases and 8 bases respectively, with 16 bases between them. The CDR3 runs 14 residues. CDR3 DNA sequence: TGTGCCAGTAGTTCCGCCCTTGATGGGGATGAGCAGTTCTTC. Translating gives CASSSALDGDEQFF.

This clonotype occurred many times. The V and J genes are TRBV2 and TRBJ1-1; perhaps TRBD1 as D (5 bases). Germline V gene sequence: CDR1 SNHLY, CDR2 FYNNEI. The V and J ends lost 4 bases and 1 base respectively, with 13 bases between them. This CDR3 has 15 amino acids. This chain's CDR3 is CASSVSDSQNTEAFF. CDR3 DNA: TGTGCCAGCAGTGTAAGTGACAGCCAGAACACTGAAGCTTTCTTT.

This clonotype was seen a handful of times. The rearrangement links TRBV10-3 to TRBJ1-2; the D is unclear. The CDR3 is 13 amino acids. V was cut by 0 bases and J by 4 bases, with 6 bases left in between. CDR1 is ENHRY, CDR2 SYGVKD, per germline. For the CDR3, the DNA is TGTGCCATCAGTGAGTCAGGAACCTATGGCTACACCTTC. It encodes CAISESGTYGYTF.